This T cell receptor beta chain was sequenced in a study of regulatory T cells in long-lasting Graves disease. Sample time point: newly diagnosed GD, antithyroid drugs for less than 3 months. PBMCs were the source of the RNA used for TCR sequencing. CDR3 regions were amplified by Arm-PCR using iRepertoire HTBI primers to build TCR beta libraries. A single record per CDR3 protein comes from TCRdb applying MiXCR to the multiplex PCR reads. The table shows a few hundred thousand distinct CDR3 sequences, with 13% occurring only once. The same specimen was also included in a second study, on T cells in Graves' hyperthyroidism and ophthalmopathy.

The sequence came from a man in his thirties or forties with Graves disease. The material sequenced was peripheral blood mononuclear cells (PBMCs), taken at new diagnosis, from a patient treated with antithyroid drugs.

This CDR3 is CASSVGGGPYEQYF. The CDR3 DNA reads TGTGCCAGCAGCGTAGGGGGTGGACCCTACGAGCAGTACTTC. The V call is TRBV9, the J call TRBJ2-7, with no clear D. CDR1 and CDR2 (germline): SGDLS, YYNGEE. V shed 0 bases and J shed 2 bases, with 9 bases lying between them. The CDR3 loop spans 14 amino acids.